The 12 T cell receptor beta chains in this list originate from one sample, sequenced in a study of technical replicates of blood from several donors. Method: immunoSEQ multiplex PCR; TCRdb's copy keeps in-frame clones and lacks some. The repertoire holds tens of thousands of clones, with approximately 95% as singletons. The sample taken for sequencing was T cells isolated from PBMCs. Receptor source: a human donor in good health.

The chain joins TRBV19 to TRBJ1-5; 7 bases map to TRBD1. J gave up 7 bases and V 2 bases, and 5 bases lay outside the gene matches. Germline loops: CDR1 LNHDA, CDR2 SQIVND (reference sequence). This CDR3 is 14 amino acids long. The CDR3: CASSILTGTQPQHF. CDR3 nucleotides: TGTGCCAGTAGTATACTGACAGGGACCCAGCCCCAGCATTTT. The complete variable domain, with remaining parts taken from reference TRBV19 and TRBJ1-5, reads DGGITQSPKYLFRKEGQNVTLSCEQNLNHDAMYWYRQDPGQGLRLIYYSQIVNDFQKGDIAEGYSVSREKKESFPLTVTSAQKNPTAFYLCASSILTGTQPQHFGDGTRLSIL.

CDR3 bases: TGTGCCAGCAGCTCTGGGGCCCGAGCCGGGGAGCTGTTTTTT. Its translation: CASSSGARAGELFF. This chain links TRBV5-4 with TRBJ2-2, with D tentatively TRBD1 (5 bases). The V gene lost 3 bases and the J gene lost 6 bases, with 12 bases spanning the gap. CDR1 SGHNT and CDR2 YYREEE come from the germline V gene (reference sequence). The CDR3 has 14 residues.

The count of this clone is one. CDR3: CASSLSFVEKLFF. CDR3 in DNA: TGTGCCAGCAGCTTATCTTTCGTTGAAAAACTGTTTTTT. V is TRBV7-2 and J is TRBJ1-4; D unclear. Deletions cut 2 bases from V and 7 bases from J, with 8 bases between. This CDR3 has 13 amino acids. Germline V CDR1 and CDR2: SGHTA, FQGNSA.

The V and J genes are TRBV28 and TRBJ2-3, with D perhaps matching TRBD1 (7 bases). The CDR3 contains 14 residues. The V and J ends lost 1 base and 5 bases respectively, with 10 bases between them. CDR1 is MDHEN and CDR2 is SYDVKM in the germline V gene. The CDR3 sequence: CASSLSGGIDTQYF. In nucleotides, the CDR3 is TGTGCCAGCAGTTTATCAGGGGGGATAGATACGCAGTATTTT.

V gene TRBV9 combines with J gene TRBJ2-5; D gene uncertain. This CDR3 is built from 15 residues. V was shortened by 0 bases and J by 1 base, with 10 bases between the two germline ends. The V gene's germline CDR1 is SGDLS and CDR2 YYNGEE. CDR3 amino acids: CASSVAGTTQETQYF. CDR3 coding DNA: TGTGCCAGCAGCGTAGCGGGTACGACCCAAGAGACCCAGTACTTC.

The chain uses TRBV19 and TRBJ2-1, with 7 bases fitting TRBD2. The CDR3 spans 14 residues. V was pared by 5 bases and J by 1 base, with 2 bases of the junction left unmatched. Germline V gene lookup returns CDR1 LNHDA and CDR2 SQIVND (reference sequence). The CDR3 protein is CASSRGESYNEQFF. The CDR3 region has the DNA TGTGCCAGTAGTCGGGGGGAATCCTACAATGAGCAGTTCTTC.

This clone was detected only once. This sequence joins TRBV7-9 and TRBJ1-2; 11 bases are a match to TRBD1. V shed 5 bases and J 2 bases; nucleotides not matched to a gene: 4. The length of the CDR3 is 15 residues. From germline, CDR1 is SEHNR and CDR2 FQNEAQ (reference sequence). Written as DNA, the CDR3 is TGTGCCAGCAGCCCCGGACAGGGGGCGAACTATGGCTACACCTTC. Translating gives CASSPGQGANYGYTF.

V usage is TRBV5-1 and J usage is TRBJ2-3; 14 nucleotides agree with TRBD2. The CDR3 totals 16 residues. In germline, CDR1 is SGHRS, CDR2 YFSETQ. With 2 bases clipped from V and 7 bases from J, the junction kept 6 bases outside the gene matches. CDR3 sequence (DNA): TGCGCCAGCAGCTTCGGGACTAGCGGGAGATCGAATACGCAGTATTTT. Translated, it gives CASSFGTSGRSNTQYF.

This chain joins TRBV4-1 and TRBJ1-4, with TRBD1 as a possible D gene (6 bases). Germline-derived CDR1 and CDR2 are MGHRA and YSYEKL. The CDR3 has 14 residues. V dropped 0 bases and J dropped 7 bases, with 9 bases sitting between them. The CDR3 is CASSQDWTVEKLFF. For the CDR3, the DNA is TGCGCCAGCAGCCAAGACTGGACAGTTGAAAAACTGTTTTTT.

The gene calls are TRBV28 and TRBJ2-1; D unclear. The germline gives CDR1 MDHEN, CDR2 SYDVKM. V was pared by 3 bases and J by 7 bases, with 13 bases between. CDR3 size: 14 residues. The CDR3 is CASSFLTRGNEQFF. In DNA form, the CDR3 reads TGTGCCAGCAGTTTCTTGACCCGAGGAAATGAGCAGTTCTTC.

The chain's CDR3 is CASRWRFAYEQYF. In DNA form, the CDR3 reads TGTGCCAGCAGGTGGAGGTTCGCCTACGAGCAGTACTTC. The chain is built from TRBV2 and TRBJ2-7, with D possibly matching TRBD2 (5 bases). The germline CDR1 and CDR2 sequences are SNHLY and FYNNEI. The CDR3 sequence is 13 residues long. V gave up 6 bases and J gave up 2 bases, with 11 bases separating them.

The chain has TRBV7-8 and TRBJ2-3; no clear D. CDR1 SGHVS and CDR2 FQNEAQ come from the germline V gene. This CDR3 region has 13 residues. Trimming took off 2 bases at V and 11 bases at J, with 14 bases between the two ends. Written as DNA, the CDR3 is TGTGCCAGCAGCTTACGAACAGCACCAAAGCAGTATTTT. As protein: CASSLRTAPKQYF. The entire variable domain, with the rest obtained from reference TRBV7-8 and TRBJ2-3, is as follows: GAGVSQSPRYKVAKRGQDVALRCDPISGHVSLFWYQQALGQGPEFLTYFQNEAQLDKSGLPSDRFFAERPEGSVSTLKIQRTQQEDSAVYLCASSLRTAPKQYFGPGTRLTVL.